The rows below give T cell receptor beta chains drawn from one sample of a study of OX40 agonist ivuxolimab in advanced cancers. Sequencing was performed with immunoSEQ multiplex PCR; in TCRdb, only in-frame clones are kept and a portion is missing. The sample consists of almost 85,000 clones, 75% to 90% of them appearing once. The source was CD4+ or CD8+ T cells sorted from blood, collected in a trial of the OX40 agonist ivuxolimab. The receptors here all came from an adult with an advanced solid tumor such as melanoma, head and neck, liver or kidney cancer. Each CDR3 is given with its conserved first and last residue.

v_call	j_call	cdr3_aa
TRBV9	TRBJ2-1	CASTATSSYNEQFF
TRBV5-1	TRBJ1-1	CASSPKSGTGQTEAFF
TRBV28	TRBJ1-2	CASSKRQGGTF
TRBV25-1	TRBJ2-7	CASRNNGPAYEQYF
TRBV10-2	TRBJ2-2	CASSAGQGNTGELFF
TRBV7-2	TRBJ2-5	CASSNADREGTVTQYF
TRBV7-3	TRBJ2-2	CASSLKQGVAGELFF
TRBV29-1	TRBJ2-7	CSVEGLAGGAYEQYF
TRBV29-1	TRBJ2-7	CSVVRSGRGNLYEQYF
TRBV14	TRBJ2-1	CASSPGTHSARNEQFF
TRBV9	TRBJ2-2	CASSVDGRNTGELFF
TRBV28	TRBJ1-5	CASSFLVGGNSNQPQHF
TRBV30	TRBJ2-1	CAWRKPGTPYNEQFF
TRBV2	TRBJ1-5	CASSPDRINQPQHF
TRBV18	TRBJ1-1	CASSPGQNTEAFF
TRBV19	TRBJ1-6	CASSPRMTGGFYSPLHF
TRBV11-2	TRBJ1-5	CASSFSQGAQPQHF
TRBV5-1	TRBJ1-2	CASSSSDRSGGNYGYTF
TRBV6-6	TRBJ1-1	CASSYGTGMNTEAFF
TRBV10-3	TRBJ2-5	CAISEATGAGQETQYF
TRBV5-1	TRBJ2-5	CASSLVWDRGLAAETQYF
TRBV7-2	TRBJ2-7	CASSPNRNEQYF
TRBV28	TRBJ2-1	CASSTHSSYNEQFF
TRBV27	TRBJ1-5	CASSLQGAQPQHF
TRBV5-8	TRBJ1-5	CASTLERDQPQHF
TRBV6-5	TRBJ2-7	CASRAPDRSEQYF
TRBV28	TRBJ1-2	CASSLGGASYGYTF
TRBV21-1	TRBJ2-1	CASSNEKGRSGRAENEQFF
TRBV6-5	TRBJ1-1	CASRLLLEAFF
TRBV15	TRBJ1-3	CATRSSGNTIYF
TRBV20-1	TRBJ2-1	CSARRYNEQFF
TRBV7-2	TRBJ1-2	CASSLGADYGYTF
TRBV5-1	TRBJ1-2	CASSLGQGADGYTF
TRBV11-1	TRBJ2-5	CASSLEAGIETQYF
TRBV4-2	TRBJ2-1	CASSPGPSTYNEQFF
TRBV30	TRBJ1-4	CAWSGGGHEKLFF
TRBV6-5	TRBJ2-5	CASSYGGGETQYF
TRBV15	TRBJ2-1	CATSRDAGGSRSYNEQFF
TRBV5-1	TRBJ1-5	CASSFRGGDQPQHF
TRBV20-1	TRBJ2-5	CSADYQETQYF
TRBV29-1	TRBJ1-1	CSVSIGGTGGTEAFF
TRBV14	TRBJ2-7	CASSPRQDSLYEQYF